This T cell receptor beta chain was recovered during a study of T cell responses to AZD1222 COVID-19 vaccine. Study-level results: The donor group comprised mostly white British people and more females; the analysis possibly underestimated clonal diversity. Two doses of AZD1222 preceded a rise in Spike-specific TCR breadth and depth.

Some clones are missing from TCRdb's copy, which holds only in-frame ones; the method was immunoSEQ multiplex PCR. The profile shows roughly 93,000 clones, over 85% of them singletons. On this clone itself: What it binds is not known.

The receptor comes from an adult who received the AZD1222 COVID-19 vaccine. Specimen: peripheral blood, collected 28 days after the second AZD1222 dose.

The CDR3 is CASPVAGTSPRSSYEQYV. CDR3 bases: TGTGCCAGCCCGGTGGCAGGGACTAGCCCGAGGAGCTCCTACGAGCAGTACGTC. The gene calls are TRBV5-4 and TRBJ2-7, with 9 bases fitting TRBD2. CDR1 is SGHNT, CDR2 YYREEE, per germline (reference sequence). J was trimmed by 0 bases and V by 7 bases; bases with no gene match: 17. The CDR3 contains 18 residues.